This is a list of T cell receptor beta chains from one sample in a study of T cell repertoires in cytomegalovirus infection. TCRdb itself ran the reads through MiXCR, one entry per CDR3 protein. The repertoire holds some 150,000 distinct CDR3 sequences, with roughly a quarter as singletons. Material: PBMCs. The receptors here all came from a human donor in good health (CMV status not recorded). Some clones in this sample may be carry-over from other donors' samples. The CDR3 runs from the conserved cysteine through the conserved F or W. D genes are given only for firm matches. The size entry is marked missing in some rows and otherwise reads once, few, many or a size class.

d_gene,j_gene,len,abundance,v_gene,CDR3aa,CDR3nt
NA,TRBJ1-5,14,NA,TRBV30,CAWSVTLGRQPQHF,TGTGCCTGGAGTGTAACCCTCGGACGGCAGCCCCAGCATTTT
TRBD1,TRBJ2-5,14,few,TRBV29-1,CSVARGRPEETQYF,TGCAGCGTTGCAAGGGGGCGACCAGAAGAGACCCAGTACTTC
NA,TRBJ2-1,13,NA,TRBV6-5,CASSYSTNNEQFF,TGTGCCAGCAGTTACTCGACGAACAATGAGCAGTTCTTC
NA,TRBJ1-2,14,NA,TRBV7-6,CASSSTGTLDGYTF,TGTGCCAGCAGCTCCACCGGGACCTTGGATGGCTACACCTTC
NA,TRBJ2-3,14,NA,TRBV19,CASSFQQGTDTQYF,TGTGCCAGTAGTTTTCAGCAGGGCACAGATACGCAGTATTTT
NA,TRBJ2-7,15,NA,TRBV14,CASNQGLWDSYEQYF,TGTGCCAGCAACCAAGGTCTCTGGGACTCCTACGAGCAGTACTTC
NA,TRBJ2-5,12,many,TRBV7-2,CASSLGVETQYF,TGTGCCAGCAGCTTGGGGGTAGAGACCCAGTACTTC
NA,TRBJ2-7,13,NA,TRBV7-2,CASSLGTGYEQYF,TGTGCCAGCAGCTTAGGTACGGGATACGAGCAGTACTTC
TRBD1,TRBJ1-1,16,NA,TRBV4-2,CASSHQTGEGNTEAFF,TGTGCCAGCAGCCATCAGACAGGGGAGGGGAACACTGAAGCTTTCTTT
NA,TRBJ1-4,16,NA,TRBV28,CASSLARRGSNEKLFF,TGTGCCAGCAGTTTGGCTCGAAGGGGTTCGAATGAAAAACTGTTTTTT
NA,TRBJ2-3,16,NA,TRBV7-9,CASSPKAATITDTQYF,TGTGCCAGCAGCCCAAAGGCAGCTACTATCACAGATACGCAGTATTTT
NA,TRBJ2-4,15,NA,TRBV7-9,CASSSGQSAKNIQYF,TGTGCCAGCAGTTCGGGCCAGTCGGCCAAAAACATTCAGTACTTC
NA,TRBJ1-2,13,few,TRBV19,CASSSDRNYGYTF,TGTGCCAGTAGCAGCGACAGAAACTATGGCTACACCTTC
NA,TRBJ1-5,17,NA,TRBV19,CASSITGQGVSNQPQHF,TGTGCCAGTAGTATAACCGGGCAGGGCGTGAGCAATCAGCCCCAGCATTTT
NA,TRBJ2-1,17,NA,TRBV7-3,CASSLRPRGSSYNEQFF,TGTGCCAGCAGCTTAAGGCCAAGGGGCAGCTCCTACAATGAGCAGTTCTTC
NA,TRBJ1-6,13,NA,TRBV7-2,CASSFTRQSPLHF,TGTGCCAGCAGCTTCACTAGGCAGTCACCCCTCCACTTT
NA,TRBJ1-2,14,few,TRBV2,CASTEEAGLYGYTF,TGTGCCAGCACCGAAGAGGCGGGACTCTATGGCTACACCTTC
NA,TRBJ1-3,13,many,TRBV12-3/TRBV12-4,CASSPSLGNTIYF,TGTGCCAGCAGTCCTTCGCTTGGAAACACCATATATTTT
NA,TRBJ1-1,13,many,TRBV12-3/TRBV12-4,CASSFLQNTEAFF,TGTGCCAGCAGTTTTTTGCAGAACACTGAAGCTTTCTTT
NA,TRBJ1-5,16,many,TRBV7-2,CASSRGGLLGNQPQHF,TGTGCCAGCAGCCGAGGGGGTTTATTAGGCAATCAGCCCCAGCATTTT
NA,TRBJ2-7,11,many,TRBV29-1,CSVGMSYEQYF,TGCAGCGTTGGGATGTCCTACGAGCAGTACTTC
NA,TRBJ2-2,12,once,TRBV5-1,CASSLESGELFF,TGCGCCAGCAGCTTGGAATCCGGGGAGCTGTTTTTT
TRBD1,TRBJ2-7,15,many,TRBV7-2,CASSTTGTAKNEQYF,TGTGCCAGCAGCACAACCGGGACAGCAAAAAACGAGCAGTACTTC
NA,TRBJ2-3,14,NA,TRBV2,CASSVGGSTDTQYF,TGTGCCAGCAGTGTAGGCGGTTCCACAGATACGCAGTATTTT
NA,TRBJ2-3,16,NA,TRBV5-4,CASSLLNSPSTDTQYF,TGTGCCAGCAGCTTGTTGAATAGTCCTAGCACAGATACGCAGTATTTT
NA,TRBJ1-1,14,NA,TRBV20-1,CSARDLDRVYEAFF,TGCAGTGCTAGAGATCTCGACAGAGTATATGAAGCTTTCTTT